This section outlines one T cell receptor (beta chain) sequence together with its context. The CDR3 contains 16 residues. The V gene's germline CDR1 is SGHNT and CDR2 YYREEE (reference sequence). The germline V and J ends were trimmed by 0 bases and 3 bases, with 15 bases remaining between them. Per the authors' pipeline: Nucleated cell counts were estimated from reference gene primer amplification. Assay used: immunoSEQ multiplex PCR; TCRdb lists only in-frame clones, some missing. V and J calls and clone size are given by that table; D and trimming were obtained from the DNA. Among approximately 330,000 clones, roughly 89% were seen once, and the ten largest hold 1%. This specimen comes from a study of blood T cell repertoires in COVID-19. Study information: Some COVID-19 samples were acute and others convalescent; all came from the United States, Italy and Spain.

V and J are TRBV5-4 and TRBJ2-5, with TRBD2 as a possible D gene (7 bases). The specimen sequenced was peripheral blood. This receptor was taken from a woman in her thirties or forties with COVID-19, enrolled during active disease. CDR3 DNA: TGTGCCAGCAGCTTGGTAGGCGGGGGCAGGGAAGAGACCCAGTACTTC. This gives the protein CASSLVGGGREETQYF.